This TCR beta chain is from a study of vaccination and CD4 T cells after COVID-19. Study at large: Every participant was given two doses of BNT162b2 or mRNA-1273 vaccine.

This clonotype was found once. The antigen is unknown. At the Johns Hopkins FTIC core, DNA taken from cultured CD4+ T cells was sequenced by way of the Oncomine TCR Beta short-read assay. TCRdb called the PCR reads again in MiXCR, with one record for every CDR3 protein. Of around 7,800 distinct CDR3 sequences detected, approximately 57% appear once; the ten largest clones hold around 12%. Stated treatment: roughly ten-day PBMC culture with coronavirus spike peptide pools or control peptides (ViraFEST assay). Pre-COVID-19 pandemic sampling (2011-2018) yielded the unexposed donor's CD4+ T cells. ViraFEST expanded antigen-specific T cells with peptide pools, then sequenced TCRs. The study, taken as a whole, reports: Post-vaccination reactive clonotypes (median roughly 41) did not differ significantly from post-infection (under 22).

V lost 3 bases, J lost 7 bases, and 8 bases stayed unmatched. In germline, CDR1 is GTSNPN, CDR2 SVGIG (reference sequence). There are 15 residues in the CDR3. The sequence was collected from a human donor in good health. The gene calls are TRBV30 and TRBJ2-1; TRBD2 agrees at 11 bases. Sequencing was done on a sample of CD4+ T cells from blood, cultured in vitro. The DNA for the CDR3 is TGTGCCTGGAGAGAACTAGCGGGAGTAGGGAATGAGCAGTTCTTC. Translating gives CAWRELAGVGNEQFF.